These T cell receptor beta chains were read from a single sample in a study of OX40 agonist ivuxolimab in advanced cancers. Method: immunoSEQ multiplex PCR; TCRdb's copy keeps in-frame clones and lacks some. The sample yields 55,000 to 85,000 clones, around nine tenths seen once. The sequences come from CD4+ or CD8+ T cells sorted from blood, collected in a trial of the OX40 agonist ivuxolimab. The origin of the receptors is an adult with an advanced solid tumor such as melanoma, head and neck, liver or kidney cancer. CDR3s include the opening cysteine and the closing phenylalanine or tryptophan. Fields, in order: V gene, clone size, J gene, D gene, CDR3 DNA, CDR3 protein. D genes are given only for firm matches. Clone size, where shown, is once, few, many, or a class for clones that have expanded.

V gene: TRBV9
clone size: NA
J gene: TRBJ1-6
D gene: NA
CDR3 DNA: TGTGCCAGCAGCCGGGCAGAGTCACCCCTCCACTTT
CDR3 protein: CASSRAESPLHF

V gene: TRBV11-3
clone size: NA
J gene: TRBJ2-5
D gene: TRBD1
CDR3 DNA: TGTGCCAGCAGCGCGCGCTTAGGGGGCAGGCAAGAGACCCAGTACTTC
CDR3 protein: CASSARLGGRQETQYF

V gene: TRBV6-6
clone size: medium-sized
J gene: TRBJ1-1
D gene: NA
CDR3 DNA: TGTGCCAGCAGTTACTCGTCCCAGAACACTGAAGCTTTCTTT
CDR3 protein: CASSYSSQNTEAFF

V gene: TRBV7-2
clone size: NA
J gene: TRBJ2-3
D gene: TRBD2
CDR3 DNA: TGTGCCAGCAGCTTCGGGGGGACAGATACGCAGTATTTT
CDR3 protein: CASSFGGTDTQYF

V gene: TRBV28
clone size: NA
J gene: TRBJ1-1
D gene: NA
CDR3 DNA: TGTGCCAGCAGTTTAAGCTTCACTGAAGCTTTCTTT
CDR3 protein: CASSLSFTEAFF

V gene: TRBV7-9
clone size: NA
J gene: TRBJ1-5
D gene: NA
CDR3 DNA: TGTGCCAGCAGCTTAGCGACAGGATCACTGACCCAGCATTTT
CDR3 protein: CASSLATGSLTQHF

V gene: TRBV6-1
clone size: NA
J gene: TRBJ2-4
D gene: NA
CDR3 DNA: TGTGCCAGCAGCCTTCAGGGTGACATTCAGTACTTC
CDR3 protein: CASSLQGDIQYF

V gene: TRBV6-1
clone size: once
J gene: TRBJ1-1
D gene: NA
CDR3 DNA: TGTGCCAGCAGGGCGCAGGCAAACACTGAAGCTTTCTTT
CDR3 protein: CASRAQANTEAFF

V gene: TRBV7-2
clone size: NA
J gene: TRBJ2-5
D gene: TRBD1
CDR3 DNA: TGTGCCAGCAGCCAAGACAGGGGGGTGTGGGAGACCCAGTACTTC
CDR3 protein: CASSQDRGVWETQYF

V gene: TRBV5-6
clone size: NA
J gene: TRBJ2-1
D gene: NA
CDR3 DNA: TGTGCCAGCAGCCCTGCAGGGGTCAGTGAGCAGTTCTTC
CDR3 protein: CASSPAGVSEQFF

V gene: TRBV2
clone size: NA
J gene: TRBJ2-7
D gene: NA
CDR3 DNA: TGTGCCAGCAGAGCCAGGGAGGGGGGGTACTACGAGCAGTACTTC
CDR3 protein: CASRAREGGYYEQYF

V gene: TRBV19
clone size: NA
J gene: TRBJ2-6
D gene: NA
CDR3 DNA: TGTGCCAGTAGTACCCCCCGGGGGCCTGGGGCCAACGTCCTGACTTTC
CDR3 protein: CASSTPRGPGANVLTF

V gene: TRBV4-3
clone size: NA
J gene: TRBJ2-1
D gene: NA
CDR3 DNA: TGCGCCAGCAGCCAAGATCGGCCGGCTTCCTACAATGAGCAGTTCTTC
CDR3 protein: CASSQDRPASYNEQFF

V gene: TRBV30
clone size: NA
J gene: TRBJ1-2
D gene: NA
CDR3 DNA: TGTGCCTGGAGTGAAGGGGCTGGAGGCTACACCTTC
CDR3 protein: CAWSEGAGGYTF

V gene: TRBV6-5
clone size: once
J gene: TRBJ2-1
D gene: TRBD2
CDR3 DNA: TGTGCCAGCAGTTACCGAGGACTAGCGGGTGAGCAGTTCTTC
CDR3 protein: CASSYRGLAGEQFF

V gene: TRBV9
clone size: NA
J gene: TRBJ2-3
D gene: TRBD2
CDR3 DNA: TGTGCCAGCAGCGCTCAACTAGCGACTAGCACAGATACGCAGTATTTT
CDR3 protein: CASSAQLATSTDTQYF

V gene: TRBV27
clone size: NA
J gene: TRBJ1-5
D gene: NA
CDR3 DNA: TGTGCCAGCAGTTCAGGGTTCGGCAATCAGCCCCAGCATTTT
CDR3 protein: CASSSGFGNQPQHF

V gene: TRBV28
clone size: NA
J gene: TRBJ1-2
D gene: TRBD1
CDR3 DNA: TGTGCCAGCAGTGTACAGGGGGCAGGTACCTATGGCTACACCTTC
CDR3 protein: CASSVQGAGTYGYTF

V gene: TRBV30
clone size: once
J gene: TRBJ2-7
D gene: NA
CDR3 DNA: TGTGCCTGGGCCCACTACGAGCAGTACTTC
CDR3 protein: CAWAHYEQYF

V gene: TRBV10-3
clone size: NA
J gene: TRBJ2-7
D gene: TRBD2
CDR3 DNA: TGTGCCATCAGTCGGACTAGCGGGGGCTACGAGCAGTACTTC
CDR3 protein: CAISRTSGGYEQYF

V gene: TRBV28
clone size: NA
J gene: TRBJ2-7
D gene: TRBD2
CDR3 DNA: TGTGCCAGCAGTTTATGGACTAGCGGGATCTACGAGCAGTACTTC
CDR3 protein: CASSLWTSGIYEQYF

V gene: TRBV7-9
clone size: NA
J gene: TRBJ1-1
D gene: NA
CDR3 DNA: TGTGCCAGCAGCTTCACAGTGAACACTGAAGCTTTCTTT
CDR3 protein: CASSFTVNTEAFF

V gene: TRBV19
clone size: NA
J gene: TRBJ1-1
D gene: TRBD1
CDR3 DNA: TGTGCCAGTAGTATAACGGGACAGGGGGGCACTGAAGCTTTCTTT
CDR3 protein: CASSITGQGGTEAFF

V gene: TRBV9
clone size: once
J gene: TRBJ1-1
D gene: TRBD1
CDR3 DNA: TGTGCCAGCAGCCCGAGACAGGGGGCAGGAACCACTGAAGCTTTCTTT
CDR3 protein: CASSPRQGAGTTEAFF

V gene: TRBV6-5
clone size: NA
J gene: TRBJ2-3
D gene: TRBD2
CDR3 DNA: TGTGCCAGTAAAGCGGGAGTGGGCACAGATACGCAGTATTTT
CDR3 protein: CASKAGVGTDTQYF

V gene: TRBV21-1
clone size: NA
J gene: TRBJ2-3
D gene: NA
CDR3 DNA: TGTGCCAGCGCCGGGACAGGGCCCCCCCTTCCACACGGTACGCAGTATTTT
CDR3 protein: CASAGTGPPLPHGTQYF